The 21 T cell receptor beta chains in this list originate from one sample, sequenced in a study of blood T cell repertoires in COVID-19. TCRdb's table, derived via immunoSEQ multiplex PCR, lists solely in-frame clones and lacks some. The sample includes approximately 500,000 clones, 75% to 90% of them seen just once. Source material: peripheral blood. The receptors were sampled from a human donor in a cohort sampled during active COVID-19.

J is TRBJ2-2 and V is TRBV5-1; TRBD2 agrees at 12 bases. This CDR3 has 18 residues. V lost 3 bases to trimming and J lost 2 bases; unmatched junction nucleotides: 8. Germline loops: CDR1 SGHRS, CDR2 YFSETQ. The CDR3 reads CASSSKRGLAGNTGELFF. The DNA of the CDR3 is TGCGCCAGCAGCTCGAAACGAGGACTAGCGGGAAACACCGGGGAGCTGTTTTTT.

V usage is TRBV5-1 and J usage is TRBJ1-1; 7 nucleotides line up with TRBD1. Germline V lookup: CDR1 SGHRS, CDR2 YFSETQ. V shed 4 bases and J 1 base; nucleotides not matched to a gene: 4. There are 14 residues in the CDR3. The CDR3 reads CASSRGQTNTEAFF. CDR3 bases: TGCGCCAGCAGCCGGGGACAGACGAACACTGAAGCTTTCTTT. The entire variable domain, with the rest obtained from reference TRBV5-1 and TRBJ1-1, is as follows: KAGVTQTPRYLIKTRGQQVTLSCSPISGHRSVSWYQQTPGQGLQFLFEYFSETQRNKGNFPGRFSGRQFSNSRSEMNVSTLELGDSALYLCASSRGQTNTEAFFGQGTRLTVV.

This clone was counted only a few times. This chain links TRBV7-2 with TRBJ2-1; 7 bases are a match to TRBD2. The ends lost 5 bases at V and 15 bases at J; junction bases unmatched: 13. Germline values: CDR1 SGHTA, CDR2 FQGNSA. The CDR3 spans 13 residues. CDR3 DNA: TGTGCCAGCAGCCCCCGGAGCGGGATTGAATGGTTCTTC. This encodes CASSPRSGIEWFF.

The chain is built from TRBV9 and TRBJ2-3; 11 bases align to TRBD2. CDR1 is SGDLS and CDR2 is YYNGEE in the germline V gene. The CDR3 loop spans 17 amino acids. J gave up 2 bases and V 4 bases, and 9 bases lay outside the gene matches. The CDR3 DNA reads as TGTGCCAGCAGCCCCGCCATTAGCGGGGGGGCCACAGATACGCAGTATTTT. This translates into CASSPAISGGATDTQYF.

This rearrangement joins TRBV9 to TRBJ2-3, with 7 bases that match TRBD2. Germline trimming cut 0 bases from V and 5 bases from J; bases unmatched to any gene: 6. CDR1 and CDR2 from the germline V gene are SGDLS and YYNGEE. The CDR3 totals 15 residues. DNA for the CDR3: TGTGCCAGCAGCGTAGGTACGGGAGGTAGAGATACGCAGTATTTT. It is translated as CASSVGTGGRDTQYF.

The J gene is TRBJ2-1, the V gene TRBV28; 13 positions match TRBD2. The germline V gene has CDR1 MDHEN and CDR2 SYDVKM. Unmatched junction bases numbered 4, after V lost 5 bases and J lost 9 bases. The CDR3 runs to 14 residues. The CDR3 here is CASSPGLAGTEQFF. The DNA of the CDR3 is TGTGCCAGCAGTCCGGGACTAGCGGGAACTGAGCAGTTCTTC.

V and J are TRBV9 and TRBJ1-2; weak D call: TRBD1 (6 bases). This CDR3 has 17 amino acids. From germline, CDR1 is SGDLS and CDR2 YYNGEE. The V and J ends lost 1 base and 4 bases respectively, with 20 bases between them. CDR3 sequence (DNA): TGTGCCAGCAGCGTATCCGAGGGGGAGTCGGGGTTCTATGGCTACACCTTC. Protein sequence: CASSVSEGESGFYGYTF. Variable domain in full (rest from reference TRBV9 and TRBJ1-2): DSGVTQTPKHLITATGQRVTLRCSPRSGDLSVYWYQQSLDQGLQFLIQYYNGEERAKGNILERFSAQQFPDLHSELNLSSLELGDSALYFCASSVSEGESGFYGYTFGSGTRLTVV.

This chain joins TRBV30 and TRBJ1-1; TRBD1 is a possible D gene (5 bases). With 3 bases removed from V and 4 bases from J, the gap between germline ends came to 15 bases. Germline V gene data show CDR1 as GTSNPN and CDR2 as SVGIG (reference sequence). The CDR3 covers 14 residues. The CDR3 protein is CAWSAVGAGTEAFF. CDR3 nucleotides: TGTGCCTGGAGCGCCGTAGGGGCAGGCACTGAAGCTTTCTTT.

V gene TRBV7-8 combines with J gene TRBJ2-2; no definite D call. The CDR3 has 14 residues. Trimming stripped 5 bases from V and 1 base from J, with 8 bases between. From germline, CDR1 is SGHVS and CDR2 FQNEAQ. CDR3: CASSRLRNTGELFF. CDR3 sequence (DNA): TGTGCCAGCAGCCGACTTAGGAACACCGGGGAGCTGTTTTTT.

This chain links TRBV30 with TRBJ2-1; 10 nucleotides match TRBD2. The CDR3 loop spans 16 amino acids. Germline V gene lookup returns CDR1 GTSNPN and CDR2 SVGIG (reference sequence). V shed 2 bases and J 10 bases; nucleotides not matched to a gene: 14. The CDR3 spells CAWSPLGGLATKEQFF. CDR3 coding DNA: TGTGCCTGGAGTCCGCTAGGGGGACTAGCGACAAAAGAGCAGTTCTTC. Combining the CDR3 with reference TRBV30 and TRBJ2-1 gives the whole variable domain SQTIHQWPATLVQPVGSPLSLECTVEGTSNPNLYWYRQAAGRGLQLLFYSVGIGQISSEVPQNLSASRPQDRQFILSSKKLLLSDSGFYLCAWSPLGGLATKEQFFGPGTRLTVL.

This chain uses TRBV11-2 with TRBJ2-2; 9 positions agree with TRBD2. J lost 5 bases, V lost 2 bases, and 3 bases had no gene match. The V gene's germline CDR1 is SGHAT and CDR2 FQNNGV. CDR3 length equals 15 residues. The CDR3 DNA sequence: TGTGCCAGCAGCTTATGGGCGGGAGGGACCGGGGAGCTGTTTTTT. As protein: CASSLWAGGTGELFF. Combining the CDR3 with reference TRBV11-2 and TRBJ2-2 gives the whole variable domain EAGVAQSPRYKIIEKRQSVAFWCNPISGHATLYWYQQILGQGPKLLIQFQNNGVVDDSQLPKDRFSAERLKGVDSTLKIQPAKLEDSAVYLCASSLWAGGTGELFFGEGSRLTVL.

The table lists this clone with a few counts. The V and J genes are TRBV19 and TRBJ2-5, with a weak D call TRBD2 (6 bases). V was trimmed by 6 bases and J by 0 bases, leaving 14 bases between them. From germline, CDR1 is LNHDA and CDR2 SQIVND (reference sequence). The CDR3 extends over 15 amino acids. The CDR3: CASSHSGGNQETQYF. For the CDR3, the DNA is TGTGCCAGTAGCCACTCAGGAGGGAACCAAGAGACCCAGTACTTC.

This clone showed up just a few times. The gene calls are TRBV19 and TRBJ2-2; 9 bases align to TRBD1. The CDR3 covers 17 residues. V dropped 1 base and J dropped 5; count of bases not matched to a gene: 8. Germline lookup yields CDR1 LNHDA and CDR2 SQIVND (reference sequence). Here the CDR3 reads CASSIVGQGFWTGELFF. CDR3 DNA sequence: TGTGCCAGTAGTATAGTGGGACAGGGCTTTTGGACCGGGGAGCTGTTTTTT.

The chain employs TRBV7-2 and TRBJ2-1; 7 bases are a match to TRBD2. Unmatched junction bases numbered 17, after V lost 4 bases and J lost 8 bases. This CDR3 region has 17 residues. Germline CDR1 is SGHTA and CDR2 is FQGNSA. The DNA for the CDR3 is TGTGCCAGCAGCTGGAGGGGCGGGAGATGGGGGTCCGATGAGCAGTTCTTC. It codes for CASSWRGGRWGSDEQFF.

The V call is TRBV25-1, the J call TRBJ1-5; 10 nucleotides line up with TRBD1. Losses at the gene ends were 1 base for V and 3 bases for J; bases not matched to a gene: 3. Germline CDR1 and CDR2: MGHDK and SYGVNS. The CDR3 consists of 16 residues. CDR3 protein: CASSESGQGNNQPQHF. The CDR3 DNA sequence: TGTGCCAGCAGTGAATCGGGACAGGGGAACAATCAGCCCCAGCATTTT.

The chain links TRBV5-1 to TRBJ2-7; TRBD2 matches 8 bases. There are 16 residues in the CDR3. The ends lost 0 bases at V and 1 base at J; junction bases unmatched: 6. Germline V gene sequence: CDR1 SGHRS, CDR2 YFSETQ. CDR3 sequence (DNA): TGCGCCAGCAGCTTGGCCGTCGGACTAGCTTCCTACGAGCAGTACTTC. This translates into CASSLAVGLASYEQYF.

This sequence joins TRBV11-2 and TRBJ1-1; possible D gene TRBD1, 6 bases. CDR1 is SGHAT, CDR2 FQNNGV, per germline. V gave up 5 bases and J gave up 11 bases, with 15 bases separating them. This CDR3 has 12 amino acids. The CDR3 loop is CASSTSRGEAFF. CDR3 bases: TGTGCCAGCAGCACAAGCAGGGGCGAGGCTTTCTTT.

This chain uses TRBV30 with TRBJ1-1; D possibly corresponds to TRBD1 (6 bases). The V end was cut by 8 bases, the J end by 0 bases, with 16 bases between. Germline V lookup: CDR1 GTSNPN, CDR2 SVGIG (reference sequence). The CDR3 spans 14 residues. CDR3 protein: CALRTATMNTEAFF. The DNA of the CDR3 is TGTGCCCTTAGGACAGCAACAATGAACACTGAAGCTTTCTTT. Variable domain in full (rest from reference TRBV30 and TRBJ1-1): SQTIHQWPATLVQPVGSPLSLECTVEGTSNPNLYWYRQAAGRGLQLLFYSVGIGQISSEVPQNLSASRPQDRQFILSSKKLLLSDSGFYLCALRTATMNTEAFFGQGTRLTVV.

In the case of this clone: This same CDR3 is encoded by further DNA sequences in the sample. The chain carries TRBV7-9 and TRBJ2-1; D possibly corresponds to TRBD2 (5 bases). Germline assignment: CDR1 SEHNR and CDR2 FQNEAQ (reference sequence). The CDR3 sequence is 15 residues long. V lost 1 base, J lost 3 bases, and 10 bases lay in between. CDR3 coding DNA: TGTGCCAGCAGCTTAGAGCTAGCAGGCTACAATGAGCAGTTCTTC. It yields the protein CASSLELAGYNEQFF.

This clone was counted between two and nine times. This chain uses TRBV7-8 with TRBJ1-5; no clear D gene. Germline CDR1 SGHVS, CDR2 FQNEAQ. The V and J ends lost 5 bases and 2 bases respectively, with 13 bases between them. The CDR3 is made up of 15 amino acids. The CDR3 DNA follows: TGTGCCAGCAGCGCAGTCCTTCCAGGCAATCAGCCCCAGCATTTT. Translating it yields CASSAVLPGNQPQHF.

The rearrangement links TRBV4-3 to TRBJ1-4, with 8 bases aligning to TRBD1. The V gene end was trimmed by 0 bases and the J gene end by 14 bases; junction bases not matched to a gene: 8. The CDR3 spans 14 residues. Germline V gives CDR1 LGHNA, CDR2 YSLEER. DNA of the CDR3: TGCGCCAGCAGCCAAGACCGACAGGGGAGTCATCTGTTTTTT. This translates into CASSQDRQGSHLFF.